These 8 T cell receptor beta chains originate from one sample sequenced in a study of T cells in localized non-small cell lung cancer. The data were produced by immunoSEQ multiplex PCR, yet TCRdb's version contains in-frame clones alone and is incomplete. The table has more than 10,000 clones, approximately 84% seen once. Here the sequenced sample was peripheral blood, taken before any cancer treatment. These TCRs come from a male donor at least 60 years old with stage III lung adenocarcinoma.

The rearrangement uses TRBV7-8 and TRBJ2-2; D is perhaps TRBD1 or TRBD2 (5 bases each). The CDR3 length is 14 residues. Germline V CDR1 and CDR2: SGHVS, FQNEAQ. V shed 4 bases and J shed 8 bases, with 14 bases lying between them. CDR3 sequence reads: CASSSRGLQGELFF. CDR3 coding DNA: TGTGCCAGCAGCTCTCGGGGCCTTCAAGGGGAGCTGTTTTTT. Full variable domain (outside the CDR3, taken from reference TRBV7-8 and TRBJ2-2): GAGVSQSPRYKVAKRGQDVALRCDPISGHVSLFWYQQALGQGPEFLTYFQNEAQLDKSGLPSDRFFAERPEGSVSTLKIQRTQQEDSAVYLCASSSRGLQGELFFGEGSRLTVL.

This chain links TRBV5-6 with TRBJ2-1, with 15 bases matching TRBD2. V dropped 3 bases and J dropped 13; count of bases not matched to a gene: 5. The germline gives CDR1 SGHDT, CDR2 YYEEEE. This CDR3 is 14 amino acids long. The chain's CDR3 is CASSWGTSGGSQFF. The CDR3 nucleotides are TGTGCCAGCAGCTGGGGGACTAGCGGGGGGTCCCAGTTCTTC.

The genes are TRBV5-6 and TRBJ1-1; D remains unclear. This CDR3 spans 13 amino acids. V lost 3 bases to trimming and J lost 2 bases, with 8 bases between them. The germline V gene has CDR1 SGHDT and CDR2 YYEEEE. In DNA form, the CDR3 reads TGTGCCAGCAGCTCTTGGGATAACACTGAAGCTTTCTTT. Translated: CASSSWDNTEAFF.

The count of this clone is one. This chain connects TRBV13 to TRBJ2-3, with TRBD2 matching over 8 bases. Germline V CDR1 and CDR2: PRHDT, FYEKMQ (reference sequence). With 4 bases clipped from V and 1 base from J, the junction kept 13 bases outside the gene matches. The CDR3 totals 18 residues. CDR3 protein: CASSSGGGTVFGTDTQYF. The CDR3, as DNA: TGTGCCAGCAGCTCGGGCGGGGGGACCGTTTTTGGCACAGATACGCAGTATTTT.

The chain combines TRBV7-2 with TRBJ2-1; no clear D. V was pared by 1 base and J by 4 bases, with 14 bases between. Germline V gene data show CDR1 as SGHTA and CDR2 as FQGNSA. The CDR3 has 16 residues. The CDR3, as DNA: TGTGCCAGCAGCTTAGGGGCGAAAGGCTATTACAATGAGCAGTTCTTC. It specifies CASSLGAKGYYNEQFF.

The chain uses TRBV5-1 and TRBJ2-2; D assignment may be TRBD1 or TRBD2 (6 bases each). The germline gives CDR1 SGHRS, CDR2 YFSETQ. V lost 6 bases, J lost 5 bases, and 17 bases lay in between. The CDR3 sequence is 15 residues long. The CDR3 loop is CASTPLGGWTGELFF. In DNA, the CDR3 is TGCGCCAGCACCCCTTTGGGGGGCTGGACCGGGGAGCTGTTTTTT.

The chain couples TRBV10-3 to TRBJ1-2; 8 bases map to TRBD1. The CDR3 has 13 residues. V was clipped by 6 bases and J by 7 bases; unmatched bases: 7. Germline V gene data show CDR1 as ENHRY and CDR2 as SYGVKD. The CDR3 sequence is CAIRETGVGGYTF. The CDR3 DNA follows: TGTGCCATCAGGGAGACAGGGGTAGGTGGCTACACCTTC.

V and J are TRBV5-4 and TRBJ1-2; 8 nucleotides align to TRBD1. The CDR3 has 15 residues. V trimming: 4 bases; J trimming: 6 bases; junction bases outside the gene matches: 11. Germline V gives CDR1 SGHNT, CDR2 YYREEE (reference sequence). This chain's CDR3 is CASSPNRGDRDGYTF. Here the CDR3 DNA reads TGTGCCAGCAGCCCAAACAGGGGGGACCGCGATGGCTACACCTTC.